This T cell receptor (beta chain) was profiled in a study of T cell clusters in autoimmune cytopenias. Study observations and caveats: TRB repertoire shifts in secondary cytopenia and chronic lymphocytic leukemia mostly reflected lymphoma, not autoimmunity.

TRB was amplified by touch-down multiplex PCR, primer pools A and B combined. Each CDR3 protein gets one entry in TCRdb, which reprocessed the multiplex PCR reads and gives no DNA. This sample lists approximately 7,000 distinct CDR3 sequences; its ten largest clones have 3.5%. Each sample's input was roughly 250 ng genomic DNA, 30,000 to 45,000 genome equivalents. This clonotype is labeled medium-sized based on frequency. Its cognate antigen is unknown. The CDR3 contains 12 residues. Germline V CDR1 and CDR2: MNHEY, SVGAGI. The chain uses TRBV6-5 and TRBJ2-7. This receptor was obtained from a human donor with an autoimmune cytopenia or autoimmune hepatitis (not recorded which). The sequenced material came from peripheral blood. This CDR3 is CASSSPSYEQYF.